Below, 24 T cell receptor beta chains from the same sample are listed, as sequenced in a study of CD4 T cells in relation to SARS-CoV-2 and coronaviruses. Before the COVID-19 pandemic, during about 2010-2019, CD4+ T cells were taken from unexposed donors. CD4+ T cells were isolated from the cells after 10 days of culture. What these receptors recognize is not known. Sequenced by immunoSEQ multiplex PCR; TCRdb stores in-frame clones only, minus some. The data contain roughly 15,000 clones, over 80% of them seen just once; the ten biggest clones take up 25% to 35%. The sequencing input was CD4+ T cells from PBMCs, cultured in vitro. The receptors were sampled from a human donor in good health.

V and J are TRBV11-2 and TRBJ2-2; 9 bases agree with TRBD1. After removal of 6 bases from V and 1 base from J, the junction contained 3 bases not matched to a gene. This CDR3 comprises 15 residues. The germline CDR1 and CDR2 sequences are SGHAT and FQNNGV. CDR3 nucleotide sequence: TGTGCCAGCAGACGACAGGGGGTGAACACCGGGGAGCTGTTTTTT. Translating it yields CASRRQGVNTGELFF.

The rearrangement uses TRBV19 and TRBJ2-3, with TRBD2 matching over 11 bases. Germline V CDR1 and CDR2: LNHDA, SQIVND (reference sequence). The CDR3 sequence is 16 residues long. Trimming at V came to 6 bases and at J to 4 bases, leaving 9 bases not matched to a gene. The CDR3 DNA sequence: TGTGCCAGTAGCCCCTCACTAGCGGGAGCTGCAGATACGCAGTATTTT. It is translated as CASSPSLAGAADTQYF.

The V gene is TRBV11-2, the J gene TRBJ2-3; 14 bases fit TRBD2. The V gene's germline CDR1 is SGHAT and CDR2 FQNNGV. This CDR3 has 18 residues. Trimming took 7 bases from V and 6 from J; bases not matched to a gene: 15. In DNA, the CDR3 is TGTGCCAGCACCCCTCTCACCGGGACTAGCGGGGGAGGGGATACGCAGTATTTT. This encodes CASTPLTGTSGGGDTQYF.

This sequence joins TRBV5-1 and TRBJ1-1, with 7 bases matching TRBD1. This CDR3 contains 16 residues. Unmatched junction bases numbered 9, after V lost 1 base and J lost 3 bases. Germline loops: CDR1 SGHRS, CDR2 YFSETQ. The CDR3 DNA reads as TGCGCCAGCAGCTTGCGTACAGGGGCCAACTACACTGAAGCTTTCTTT. This sequence encodes CASSLRTGANYTEAFF.

The J gene is TRBJ2-4, the V gene TRBV6-2 or TRBV6-3, with D perhaps TRBD1 (5 bases). The CDR3 contains 14 residues. Trimming took 6 bases from V and 6 from J, leaving 15 bases between them. Germline V lookup: CDR1 MNHEY, CDR2 SVGEGT. CDR3 DNA: TGTGCCAGCAGCCCCACCGGAACAGGAAACATTCAGTACTTC. Protein sequence: CASSPTGTGNIQYF.

The rearrangement links TRBV5-1 to TRBJ2-2, with TRBD1 matching 7 bases. This CDR3 is built from 15 residues. The V and J ends lost 4 bases and 1 base, in that order; junction bases with no gene match: 4. Germline loops: CDR1 SGHRS, CDR2 YFSETQ. The CDR3 loop reads CASSAGGMNTGELFF. CDR3 nucleotides: TGCGCCAGCAGCGCAGGGGGTATGAACACCGGGGAGCTGTTTTTT. Full variable domain (rest looked up from reference TRBV5-1 and TRBJ2-2): KAGVTQTPRYLIKTRGQQVTLSCSPISGHRSVSWYQQTPGQGLQFLFEYFSETQRNKGNFPGRFSGRQFSNSRSEMNVSTLELGDSALYLCASSAGGMNTGELFFGEGSRLTVL.

This clone was detected once. V and J are TRBV2 and TRBJ1-1; 7 bases fit TRBD1. Germline V lookup: CDR1 SNHLY, CDR2 FYNNEI. The CDR3 consists of 15 residues. V was pared by 5 bases and J by 4 bases, with 10 bases of the junction left unmatched. The CDR3 region has the DNA TGTGCCAGCAGTCACTCTCAGGGGGGGCGCACTGAAGCTTTCTTT. Its translation is CASSHSQGGRTEAFF.

The rearrangement links TRBV5-6 to TRBJ2-6; D is ambiguous. The germline V gene encodes CDR1 SGHDT and CDR2 YYEEEE. This CDR3 is built from 16 residues. V lost 0 bases and J 0 bases, leaving 7 bases between the germline ends. The CDR3 DNA sequence: TGTGCCAGCAGCTTGGATCCGATCTCTGGGGCCAACGTCCTGACTTTC. It codes for CASSLDPISGANVLTF. The full variable domain, with the rest looked up from reference TRBV5-6 and TRBJ2-6, is DAGVTQSPTHLIKTRGQQVTLRCSPKSGHDTVSWYQQALGQGPQFIFQYYEEEERQRGNFPDRFSGHQFPNYSSELNVNALLLGDSALYLCASSLDPISGANVLTFGAGSRLTVL.

The gene calls are TRBV3-1 (or the pseudogene TRBV3-2) and TRBJ2-3, with D possibly being TRBD2 (6 bases). CDR1 LGHDT and CDR2 YNNKEL come from the germline V gene (reference sequence). Trimming pared 4 bases from V and 8 bases from J, leaving 25 bases between. The CDR3 is 17 residues long. In DNA form, the CDR3 reads TGTGCCAGCAGCCCCTCTGGCGGGGCTACTGGGGTGGGTACGCAGTATTTT. It translates to CASSPSGGATGVGTQYF.

The chain is built from TRBV19 and TRBJ2-1; D is possibly TRBD2 (6 bases). Germline CDR1 and CDR2: LNHDA and SQIVND (reference sequence). This CDR3 has 16 residues. Trimming took 7 bases from V and 5 from J, leaving 21 bases between them. CDR3 nucleotides: TGTGCCAGTAAGGCGCTTGCGGCGGGACCGCACAATGAGCAGTTCTTC. It codes for CASKALAAGPHNEQFF.

V is TRBV5-4 and J is TRBJ2-7, with a weak D call TRBD2 (7 bases). This CDR3 is 15 amino acids long. CDR1 is SGHNT and CDR2 is YYREEE in the germline V gene (reference sequence). The ends were cut back, 3 bases at V and 3 bases at J, with 16 bases in the middle. For the CDR3, the DNA is TGTGCCAGCAGCTCAATGAGGCGGGGGCTCTACGAGCAGTACTTC. Translating gives CASSSMRRGLYEQYF.

The chain links TRBV4-1 to TRBJ2-7; 8 nucleotides match TRBD2. The CDR3 is 16 residues long. The germline V gene encodes CDR1 MGHRA and CDR2 YSYEKL. The V and J ends lost 1 base and 1 base, in that order; junction bases with no gene match: 6. The CDR3 nucleotides are TGCGCCAGCAGCCAAGTCGCAGCGGGAGTATCCTACGAGCAGTACTTC. Amino acid sequence: CASSQVAAGVSYEQYF.

The rearrangement uses TRBV19 and TRBJ1-1, with D uncertain. Trimming took 0 bases from V and 6 from J, leaving 8 bases between them. Per germline, CDR1 LNHDA and CDR2 SQIVND (reference sequence). The CDR3 totals 13 residues. CDR3 region: CASSIDGYPEAFF. CDR3 coding DNA: TGTGCCAGTAGTATAGATGGCTATCCTGAAGCTTTCTTT.

The CDR3 is CASSLVRDSSYEQYF. In nucleotides, the CDR3 is TGTGCCAGCAGCTTAGTCCGGGACTCCTCCTACGAGCAGTACTTC. The chain uses TRBV7-8 and TRBJ2-7; maybe TRBD2 (6 bases). This CDR3 spans 15 amino acids. Germline V gives CDR1 SGHVS, CDR2 FQNEAQ. The V end was cut by 1 base, the J end by 0 bases, with 10 bases between.

This clone was seen more than once but under ten times. The V gene is TRBV19, the J gene TRBJ2-7; D ambiguous. Trimming took off 9 bases at V and 3 bases at J, with 15 bases between the two ends. Germline-derived CDR1 and CDR2 are LNHDA and SQIVND (reference sequence). The CDR3 spans 13 residues. The CDR3 protein is CASARQRSYEQYF. The CDR3 bases are TGTGCCAGCGCACGCCAGAGAAGCTACGAGCAGTACTTC.

This clone was counted only a few times. The rearrangement links TRBV10-3 to TRBJ2-1; D unclear. Deletions cut 0 bases from V and 10 bases from J, with 10 bases between. The CDR3 extends over 13 amino acids. From germline, CDR1 is ENHRY and CDR2 SYGVKD. CDR3 region: CAISESGLREQFF. In DNA, the CDR3 is TGTGCCATCAGTGAGTCCGGTCTCAGGGAGCAGTTCTTC.

This chain uses TRBV25-1 with TRBJ1-4, with TRBD1 as a possible D gene (5 bases). Trimming cost V 4 bases and J 8 bases, with 14 bases left between them. This CDR3 contains 14 residues. CDR1 and CDR2 from the germline V gene are MGHDK and SYGVNS. The DNA of the CDR3 is TGTGCCAGCAGTGGTCTCCGGGGGTCAGAAAAACTGTTTTTT. It specifies CASSGLRGSEKLFF.

V gene TRBV5-1 combines with J gene TRBJ1-4, with 10 bases matching TRBD1. The CDR3 extends over 16 amino acids. Germline values: CDR1 SGHRS, CDR2 YFSETQ. The ends lost 4 bases at V and 6 bases at J; junction bases unmatched: 9. The CDR3 loop reads CASSPAPDRGYEKLFF. As DNA, the CDR3 is TGCGCCAGCAGCCCCGCCCCGGACAGGGGGTATGAAAAACTGTTTTTT.

This chain links TRBV2 with TRBJ2-7, with D unclear. Germline V CDR1 and CDR2: SNHLY, FYNNEI. Trimming stripped 2 bases from V and 4 bases from J, with 9 bases between. This CDR3 region has 13 residues. DNA of the CDR3: TGTGCCAGCAGTGAATTGTTGGGGTACGAGCAGTACTTC. Translation gives CASSELLGYEQYF.

V is TRBV11-2 and J is TRBJ2-2; 7 bases map to TRBD1. Germline V gene lookup returns CDR1 SGHAT and CDR2 FQNNGV. The J segment lost 6 bases and the V segment lost 3 bases, leaving 4 bases of the junction unmatched. The CDR3 extends over 14 amino acids. The CDR3 here is CASSFQQGPGELFF. CDR3 DNA sequence: TGTGCCAGCAGCTTCCAACAGGGGCCCGGGGAGCTGTTTTTT.

This clone was seen a few times. The CDR3 sequence is CASSIQEGYEAFF. CDR3 coding DNA: TGTGCCAGTAGTATCCAGGAGGGATATGAAGCTTTCTTT. The rearrangement uses TRBV19 and TRBJ1-1; the D is unclear. Germline V gives CDR1 LNHDA, CDR2 SQIVND (reference sequence). The length of the CDR3 is 13 residues. Trimming took off 3 bases at V and 7 bases at J, with 12 bases between the two ends.

This clone was found a few times. V usage is TRBV7-2 and J usage is TRBJ2-1; 7 nucleotides line up with TRBD2. Germline loops: CDR1 SGHTA, CDR2 FQGNSA. CDR3 size: 14 residues. The V segment lost 3 bases and the J segment 6 bases; nucleotides outside the gene matches: 5. This CDR3 is CASSLEGGPNEQFF. CDR3 bases: TGTGCCAGCAGCTTGGAGGGAGGGCCCAATGAGCAGTTCTTC.

The chain joins TRBV7-2 to TRBJ1-1, with D unclear. There are 13 residues in the CDR3. V dropped 5 bases and J dropped 11 bases, with 18 bases sitting between them. Germline CDR1 and CDR2: SGHTA and FQGNSA. CDR3 sequence reads: CASSPVSGREAFF. The CDR3 coding sequence is TGTGCCAGCAGCCCCGTTTCAGGTCGGGAGGCTTTCTTT.

The chain links TRBV5-4 to TRBJ2-3; 13 bases are shared with TRBD2. This CDR3 is built from 17 residues. The germline CDR1 and CDR2 sequences are SGHNT and YYREEE (reference sequence). V shed 4 bases, J shed 5 bases, and the junction held 10 bases outside the gene matches. CDR3 protein: CASSGLPGLAGQDTQYF. For the CDR3, the DNA is TGTGCCAGCAGCGGACTCCCGGGACTAGCGGGACAAGATACGCAGTATTTT.